These 32 T cell receptor beta chains share one sample of origin, sequenced in a study of blood T cell repertoires in COVID-19. Clones were sequenced by immunoSEQ multiplex PCR, and TCRdb holds only the in-frame ones, with some missing. The data hold hundreds of thousands of clones, with about 86% observed a single time. Sequences were obtained from peripheral blood. The receptors were sampled from a woman between 65 and 79 years old with COVID-19, enrolled during active disease.

This clone was recorded once. The chain uses TRBV2 and TRBJ2-5; 8 bases are shared with TRBD2. The CDR3 totals 15 residues. Germline V gene data show CDR1 as SNHLY and CDR2 as FYNNEI. The trim removed 6 bases at V and 1 base at J, leaving 7 bases unmatched. DNA of the CDR3: TGTGCCAGCAGGTCAAGCGGGGGACCCCAAGAGACCCAGTACTTC. It is translated as CASRSSGGPQETQYF.

This clone appeared a single time. This chain links TRBV4-2 with TRBJ1-3, with D perhaps matching TRBD1 (5 bases). The V end lost 0 bases, the J end lost 0 bases, and 15 bases lay between the germline ends. The germline CDR1 and CDR2 sequences are LGHNA and YNFKEQ. CDR3 length equals 18 residues. The CDR3 nucleotides are TGTGCCAGCAGCCAAGATACAGGACATGCAGTCTCTGGAAACACCATATATTTT. This gives the protein CASSQDTGHAVSGNTIYF.

This rearrangement joins TRBV2 to TRBJ2-5, with 7 bases aligning to TRBD2. Per germline, CDR1 SNHLY and CDR2 FYNNEI. V was clipped by 5 bases and J by 5 bases; unmatched bases: 8. The CDR3 is made up of 14 amino acids. This CDR3 reads CASSPSGSAETQYF. In nucleotides, the CDR3 is TGTGCCAGCAGTCCTAGCGGATCCGCGGAGACCCAGTACTTC.

J is TRBJ2-6 and V is TRBV30; 7 positions agree with TRBD1. Germline CDR1 reads GTSNPN; CDR2 reads SVGIG (reference sequence). This CDR3 comprises 18 residues. With 3 bases clipped from V and 1 base from J, the junction kept 12 bases outside the gene matches. CDR3 loop: CAWSGIDRAFSGANVLTF. CDR3 sequence (DNA): TGTGCCTGGAGCGGTATAGACAGGGCTTTTTCTGGGGCCAACGTCCTGACTTTC. The whole variable domain, remainder taken from reference TRBV30 and TRBJ2-6, is SQTIHQWPATLVQPVGSPLSLECTVEGTSNPNLYWYRQAAGRGLQLLFYSVGIGQISSEVPQNLSASRPQDRQFILSSKKLLLSDSGFYLCAWSGIDRAFSGANVLTFGAGSRLTVL.

The rearrangement uses TRBV9 and TRBJ2-7, with 7 bases that match TRBD1. Trimming took 0 bases from V and 2 from J; bases not matched to a gene: 5. Germline CDR1 and CDR2: SGDLS and YYNGEE. The CDR3 totals 15 residues. The CDR3 DNA sequence: TGTGCCAGCAGCGTAGAAGGGACAGACACCTACGAGCAGTACTTC. Protein: CASSVEGTDTYEQYF.

The chain employs TRBV2 and TRBJ2-4, with a possible D match to TRBD2 (7 bases). The germline CDR1 and CDR2 sequences are SNHLY and FYNNEI. This CDR3 is built from 15 residues. Trimming cost V 10 bases and J 1 base, with 17 bases left between them. The CDR3 DNA is TGTGCCAAACAGGAGGGGGGGAAGGCCAAAAACATTCAGTACTTC. As protein: CAKQEGGKAKNIQYF.

The chain carries TRBV3-1 (or the pseudogene TRBV3-2) and TRBJ2-5, with 9 bases identical to TRBD1. This CDR3 has 17 residues. Trimming cost V 0 bases and J 2 bases; bases outside gene matches: 7. Germline CDR1 LGHDT, CDR2 YNNKEL (reference sequence). The DNA for the CDR3 is TGTGCCAGCAGCCAAGATCCGGCGGGACAGGGACAAGAGACCCAGTACTTC. Residues: CASSQDPAGQGQETQYF.

The rearrangement links TRBV28 to TRBJ1-1, with D maybe TRBD1 (6 bases). The V gene lost 2 bases and the J gene lost 8 bases, with 12 bases spanning the gap. This CDR3 contains 13 residues. From germline, CDR1 is MDHEN and CDR2 SYDVKM. The CDR3 DNA sequence: TGTGCCAGCAGTTTAAGGAGGGGGGGGGAAGCTTTCTTT. The encoded protein is CASSLRRGGEAFF.

This clone appeared a single time. The chain combines TRBV5-6 with TRBJ2-2; TRBD1 aligns across 8 bases. The junction had 10 bases not matched to a gene; V was cut back by 4 bases and J by 5 bases. From germline, CDR1 is SGHDT and CDR2 YYEEEE. The CDR3 contains 16 residues. Here the CDR3 reads CASSPMTGAGTGELFF. CDR3 DNA sequence: TGTGCCAGCAGCCCCATGACAGGGGCGGGGACCGGGGAGCTGTTTTTT.

The V and J genes are TRBV24-1 and TRBJ2-2, with TRBD1 matching over 7 bases. From germline, CDR1 is KGHDR and CDR2 SFDVKD. V was pared by 2 bases and J by 5 bases, with 1 base of the junction left unmatched. There are 14 residues in the CDR3. This chain's CDR3 is CATSDSGGTGELFF. The DNA of the CDR3 is TGTGCCACCAGTGATTCAGGGGGAACCGGGGAGCTGTTTTTT.

The sample holds one count of this clone. This chain connects TRBV28 to TRBJ2-3, with 10 positions matching TRBD2. This CDR3 has 16 residues. From germline, CDR1 is MDHEN and CDR2 SYDVKM. With 3 bases clipped from V and 2 bases from J, the junction kept 5 bases outside the gene matches. In nucleotides, the CDR3 is TGTGCCAGCAGTTTCCTAGCGGGGGCACTCACAGATACGCAGTATTTT. Its protein product is CASSFLAGALTDTQYF.

The V call is TRBV10-3, the J call TRBJ2-7; maybe TRBD2 (6 bases). CDR1 and CDR2 (germline): ENHRY, SYGVKD. CDR3 size: 11 residues. V dropped 8 bases and J dropped 7 bases, with 12 bases sitting between them. CDR3 protein: CAIGPGREQYF. The CDR3 DNA sequence: TGTGCCATCGGTCCGGGGAGGGAGCAGTACTTC.

The chain joins TRBV7-9 to TRBJ1-6; 7 positions agree with TRBD1. Trimming cost V 6 bases and J 4 bases; bases outside gene matches: 3. The germline V gene has CDR1 SEHNR and CDR2 FQNEAQ (reference sequence). The CDR3 sequence is 14 residues long. CDR3 loop: CASRGTAYNSPLHF. The CDR3 DNA is TGTGCCAGCAGGGGGACAGCTTATAATTCACCCCTCCACTTT.

The CDR3, as DNA: TGTGCCAGCAGTGCGGCAGGGAAGGCTAACTATGGCTACACCTTC. This gives the protein CASSAAGKANYGYTF. The gene calls are TRBV2 and TRBJ1-2; weak D call: TRBD1 (5 bases). CDR3 length: 15 amino acids. The V gene lost 4 bases and the J gene lost 0 bases, with 12 bases spanning the gap. Looked up from germline, CDR1 is SNHLY and CDR2 is FYNNEI.

The chain links TRBV27 to TRBJ2-4; tentative D call: TRBD2 (5 bases). The length of the CDR3 is 14 residues. Germline assignment: CDR1 MNHEY and CDR2 SMNVEV (reference sequence). V lost 10 bases, J lost 0 bases, and 13 bases lay in between. In nucleotides, the CDR3 is TGTGCCACCCGGGATATCCTAGCCAAAAACATTCAGTACTTC. Amino acids: CATRDILAKNIQYF.

This chain links TRBV5-1 with TRBJ2-5; TRBD2 matches 11 bases. Germline CDR1 reads SGHRS; CDR2 reads YFSETQ. Trimming removed 4 bases from V and 8 bases from J; junction bases left unmatched: 13. This CDR3 spans 16 amino acids. The CDR3 region is CASSALAGGPEETQYF. CDR3 DNA sequence: TGCGCCAGCAGCGCTTTAGCGGGGGGGCCGGAGGAAACCCAGTACTTC.

DNA for the CDR3: TGTGCCAGTAGTCTAGCGGGGATTAATGAGCAGTTCTTC. This sequence encodes CASSLAGINEQFF. V usage is TRBV19 and J usage is TRBJ2-1; 9 bases fit TRBD2. The CDR3 length is 13 residues. The germline V gene has CDR1 LNHDA and CDR2 SQIVND (reference sequence). The V segment lost 5 bases and the J segment 7 bases; nucleotides outside the gene matches: 3.

V usage is TRBV23-1 and J usage is TRBJ2-3, with TRBD2 as a possible D gene (6 bases). TRBV23-1 is recorded as an ORF, its role being uncertain. V was trimmed by 4 bases and J by 1 base, leaving 12 bases between them. The CDR3 is 15 residues long. CDR3 sequence: CASSLCRERTDTQYF. As DNA, the CDR3 is TGCGCCAGCAGTCTCTGTCGGGAGCGCACAGATACGCAGTATTTT.

The chain employs TRBV29-1 and TRBJ2-1, with a tentative D call TRBD2 (5 bases). V was cut by 2 bases and J by 12 bases, with 17 bases left in between. Germline V gene data show CDR1 as SQVTM and CDR2 as ANQGSEA. This CDR3 has 13 amino acids. For the CDR3, the DNA is TGCAGCGTTGAAAGTGGACTCCTCTATTGGCAGTTCTTC. As protein: CSVESGLLYWQFF.

This chain joins TRBV9 and TRBJ2-2, with 9 bases fitting TRBD2. The CDR3 runs 16 residues. The V segment lost 1 base and the J segment 2 bases; nucleotides outside the gene matches: 3. The germline V gene has CDR1 SGDLS and CDR2 YYNGEE. The CDR3 protein is CASSVMGLANTGELFF. The CDR3 DNA reads as TGTGCCAGCAGCGTAATGGGACTAGCTAACACCGGGGAGCTGTTTTTT.

The chain recombines TRBV9 with TRBJ1-2, with 7 positions matching TRBD1. This CDR3 contains 15 residues. Germline V gene data show CDR1 as SGDLS and CDR2 as YYNGEE. Trimming at V came to 0 bases and at J to 10 bases, leaving 12 bases not matched to a gene. CDR3 bases: TGTGCCAGCAGCGTAGGGGGGACAGCAATAACCTCCTACACCTTC. Amino acids: CASSVGGTAITSYTF.

The V gene is TRBV5-6, the J gene TRBJ1-1; D possibly corresponds to TRBD1 (6 bases). Trimming removed 0 bases at V and 4 bases at J, with 10 bases between. This CDR3 region has 14 residues. CDR1 and CDR2 from the germline V gene are SGHDT and YYEEEE. The CDR3 loop is CASSLAGASTEAFF. The CDR3, as DNA: TGTGCCAGCAGCTTGGCAGGGGCAAGCACTGAAGCTTTCTTT.

This rearrangement joins TRBV7-9 to TRBJ1-1, with 12 nucleotides matching TRBD1. With V trimmed by 6 bases and J by 7 bases, 9 bases remained unmatched. Germline assignment: CDR1 SEHNR and CDR2 FQNEAQ (reference sequence). The CDR3 spans 15 residues. Here the CDR3 DNA reads TGTGCCAGCAGTGCCTTTGGGACAGGGGGCTTTGAAGCTTTCTTT. It translates to CASSAFGTGGFEAFF. Full variable domain (rest looked up from reference TRBV7-9 and TRBJ1-1): DTGVSQNPRHKITKRGQNVTFRCDPISEHNRLYWYRQTLGQGPEFLTYFQNEAQLEKSRLLSDRFSAERPKGSFSTLEIQRTEQGDSAMYLCASSAFGTGGFEAFFGQGTRLTVV.

The chain combines TRBV9 with TRBJ1-1; the D gene is possibly TRBD1 (5 bases). Germline CDR1 SGDLS, CDR2 YYNGEE. The V gene lost 3 bases and the J gene lost 1 base, with 10 bases spanning the gap. This CDR3 is built from 14 residues. The CDR3 sequence: CASSATAGNTEAFF. The DNA of the CDR3 is TGTGCCAGCAGCGCGACAGCCGGGAACACTGAAGCTTTCTTT.

The chain is built from TRBV6-6 and TRBJ1-2; weak D call: TRBD1 (6 bases). CDR1 and CDR2 (germline): MNHNY, SVGAGI (reference sequence). V lost 8 bases to trimming and J lost 4 bases, with 11 bases between them. The CDR3 runs to 12 residues. CDR3 loop: CASFRGVYGYTF. The CDR3 nucleotides read TGTGCCAGCTTCAGGGGCGTCTATGGCTACACCTTC.

This clone has just a few counts. The rearrangement uses TRBV4-2 and TRBJ2-2; maybe TRBD1 (8 bases). The germline V and J ends were trimmed by 3 bases and 5 bases, with 16 bases remaining between them. The CDR3 has 16 residues. The germline V gene has CDR1 LGHNA and CDR2 YNFKEQ. The CDR3 region is CASSQATGGGTGELFF. The CDR3 DNA follows: TGTGCCAGCAGCCAGGCTACAGGGGGAGGGACCGGGGAGCTGTTTTTT.

This chain connects TRBV5-1 to TRBJ1-3; maybe TRBD1 (5 bases). CDR1 is SGHRS and CDR2 is YFSETQ in the germline V gene. The CDR3 is 15 residues long. Trimming stripped 1 base from V and 6 bases from J, with 14 bases between. DNA for the CDR3: TGCGCCAGCAGCTTGCGTTCAGGGTTGGAAAACACCATATATTTT. It codes for CASSLRSGLENTIYF.

This clone was seen once. Within the sample, other DNA sequences also encode this same CDR3. CDR3 DNA: TGTGCCAGCAGTTTGGCAGCCTACGAGCAGTACTTC. Translating gives CASSLAAYEQYF. This chain joins TRBV28 and TRBJ2-7; D not certain. In germline, CDR1 is MDHEN, CDR2 SYDVKM. The CDR3 has 12 amino acids. V lost 3 bases and J lost 2, with 5 bases in between.

This clone was found a few times. The chain recombines TRBV4-1 with TRBJ1-1, with 7 nucleotides matching TRBD1. The length of the CDR3 is 15 residues. J lost 0 bases, V lost 5 bases, and 6 bases had no gene match. Germline V lookup: CDR1 MGHRA, CDR2 YSYEKL. This chain's CDR3 is CASSNNRGMNTEAFF. The CDR3 DNA sequence: TGCGCCAGCAGCAATAACAGGGGTATGAACACTGAAGCTTTCTTT.

This rearrangement joins TRBV7-2 to TRBJ1-6, with D maybe TRBD1 (6 bases). Germline loops: CDR1 SGHTA, CDR2 FQGNSA. The CDR3 is made up of 15 amino acids. V lost 3 bases and J lost 8, with 14 bases in between. The CDR3 DNA is TGTGCCAGCAGCTTGACAGGAATTCATCATTCACCCCTCCACTTT. It is translated as CASSLTGIHHSPLHF.

For the CDR3, the DNA is TGTGCCAGCACTCTAAAGGGGGCCGGCACTGAAGCTTTCTTT. Its protein is CASTLKGAGTEAFF. The chain recombines TRBV6-6 with TRBJ1-1; 7 bases are shared with TRBD1. The CDR3 has 14 residues. The V and J ends lost 7 bases and 4 bases, in that order; junction bases with no gene match: 9. Germline V lookup: CDR1 MNHNY, CDR2 SVGAGI (reference sequence).

This clone appeared once. One junction end does not reproduce the germline sequence, and a read error may be involved. The chain combines TRBV5-4 with TRBJ1-1; D might be TRBD1 (5 bases). Germline lookup yields CDR1 SGHNT and CDR2 YYREEE (reference sequence). This CDR3 is built from 15 residues. As DNA, the CDR3 is TGTGCCAGCTGCTTGGGGACGGGGGAGGGCACTGAAGCTTTCTTT. Its translation is CASCLGTGEGTEAFF.